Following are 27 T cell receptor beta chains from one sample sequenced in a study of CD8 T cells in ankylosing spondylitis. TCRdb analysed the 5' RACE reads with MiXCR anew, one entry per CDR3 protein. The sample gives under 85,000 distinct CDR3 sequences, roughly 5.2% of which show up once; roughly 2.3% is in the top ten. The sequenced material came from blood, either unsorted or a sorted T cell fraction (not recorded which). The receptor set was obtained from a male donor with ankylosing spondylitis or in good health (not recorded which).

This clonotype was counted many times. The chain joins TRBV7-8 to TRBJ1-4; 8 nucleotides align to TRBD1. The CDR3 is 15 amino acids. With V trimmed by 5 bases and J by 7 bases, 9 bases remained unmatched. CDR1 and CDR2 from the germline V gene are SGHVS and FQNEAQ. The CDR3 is CASSLTGGWGEKLFF. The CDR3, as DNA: TGTGCCAGCAGCCTCACAGGGGGATGGGGTGAAAAACTGTTTTTT.

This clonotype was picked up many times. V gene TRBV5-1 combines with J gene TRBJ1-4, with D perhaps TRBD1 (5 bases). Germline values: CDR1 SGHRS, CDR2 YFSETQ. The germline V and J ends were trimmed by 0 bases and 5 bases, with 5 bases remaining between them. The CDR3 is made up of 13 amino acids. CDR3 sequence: CASSLDRNEKLFF. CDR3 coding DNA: TGCGCCAGCAGCTTGGACAGGAATGAAAAACTGTTTTTT.

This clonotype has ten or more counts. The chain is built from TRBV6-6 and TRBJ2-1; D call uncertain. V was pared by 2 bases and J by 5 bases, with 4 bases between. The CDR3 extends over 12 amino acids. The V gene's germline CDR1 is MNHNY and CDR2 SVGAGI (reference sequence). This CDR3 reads CASSYINNEQFF. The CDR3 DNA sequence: TGTGCCAGCAGTTACATAAACAATGAGCAGTTCTTC.

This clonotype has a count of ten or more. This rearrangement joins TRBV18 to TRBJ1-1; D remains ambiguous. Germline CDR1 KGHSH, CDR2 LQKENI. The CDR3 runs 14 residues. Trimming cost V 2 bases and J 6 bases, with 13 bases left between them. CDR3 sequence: CASSPEGLPAEAFF. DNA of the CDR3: TGTGCCAGCTCACCAGAGGGCCTCCCGGCTGAAGCTTTCTTT.

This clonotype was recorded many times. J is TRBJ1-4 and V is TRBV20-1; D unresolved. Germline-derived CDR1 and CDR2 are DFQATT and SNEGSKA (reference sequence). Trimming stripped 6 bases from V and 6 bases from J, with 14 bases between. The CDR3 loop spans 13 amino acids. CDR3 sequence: CSAPSGIDEKLFF. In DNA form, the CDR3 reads TGCAGTGCGCCCTCGGGAATTGATGAAAAACTGTTTTTT.

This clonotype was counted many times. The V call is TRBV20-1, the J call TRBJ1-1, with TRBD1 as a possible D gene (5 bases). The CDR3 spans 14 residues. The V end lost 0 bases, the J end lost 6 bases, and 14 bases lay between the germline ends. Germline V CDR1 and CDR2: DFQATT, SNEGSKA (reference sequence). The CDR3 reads CSARDIGVTAEAFF. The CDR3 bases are TGCAGTGCTAGAGATATAGGGGTTACCGCTGAAGCTTTCTTT.

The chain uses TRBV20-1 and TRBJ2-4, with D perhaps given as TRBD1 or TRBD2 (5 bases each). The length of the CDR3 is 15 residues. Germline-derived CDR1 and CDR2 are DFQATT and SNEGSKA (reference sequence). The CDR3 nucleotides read TGCTTTGCTAGAGAAGAGGGGCGCGGCAAAAACATTCAGTACTTC. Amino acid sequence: CFAREEGRGKNIQYF.

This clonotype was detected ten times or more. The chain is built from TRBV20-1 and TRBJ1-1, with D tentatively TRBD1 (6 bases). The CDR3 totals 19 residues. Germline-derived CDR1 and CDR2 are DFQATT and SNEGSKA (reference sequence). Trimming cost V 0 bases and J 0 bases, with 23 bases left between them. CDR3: CSARDPLQGFGGMNTEAFF. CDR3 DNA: TGCAGTGCTAGAGACCCCCTCCAGGGGTTTGGTGGCATGAACACTGAAGCTTTCTTT.

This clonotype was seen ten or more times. The CDR3, as DNA: TGTGCCAGCAGCCCCGACGCCTACGAGCAGTACTTC. Its translation is CASSPDAYEQYF. V gene TRBV6-2 or TRBV6-3 combines with J gene TRBJ2-7; no clear D. The CDR3 is 12 residues long. Trimming took 6 bases from V and 2 from J, leaving 8 bases between them. Germline loops: CDR1 MNHEY, CDR2 SVGEGT.

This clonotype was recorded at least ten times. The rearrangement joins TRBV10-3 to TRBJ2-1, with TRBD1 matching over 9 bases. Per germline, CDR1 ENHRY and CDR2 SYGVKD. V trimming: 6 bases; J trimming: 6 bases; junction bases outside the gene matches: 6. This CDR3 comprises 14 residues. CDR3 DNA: TGTGCCATCAGGAACCAGGACAGGGGCAATGAGCAGTTCTTC. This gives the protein CAIRNQDRGNEQFF.

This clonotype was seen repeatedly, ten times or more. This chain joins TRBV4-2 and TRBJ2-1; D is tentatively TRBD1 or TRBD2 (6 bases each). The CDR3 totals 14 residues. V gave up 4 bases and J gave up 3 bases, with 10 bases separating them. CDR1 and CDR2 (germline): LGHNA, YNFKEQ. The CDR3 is CASSLGGSYNEQFF. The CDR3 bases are TGTGCCAGCAGCCTCGGGGGCAGCTACAATGAGCAGTTCTTC.

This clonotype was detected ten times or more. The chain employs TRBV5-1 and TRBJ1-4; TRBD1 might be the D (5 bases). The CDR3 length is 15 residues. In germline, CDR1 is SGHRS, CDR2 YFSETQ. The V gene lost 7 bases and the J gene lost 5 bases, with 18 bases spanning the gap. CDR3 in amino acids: CASQAPGARNEKLFF. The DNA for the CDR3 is TGCGCCAGCCAAGCGCCCGGGGCTAGAAATGAAAAACTGTTTTTT. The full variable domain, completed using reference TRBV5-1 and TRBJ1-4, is KAGVTQTPRYLIKTRGQQVTLSCSPISGHRSVSWYQQTPGQGLQFLFEYFSETQRNKGNFPGRFSGRQFSNSRSEMNVSTLELGDSALYLCASQAPGARNEKLFFGSGTQLSVL.

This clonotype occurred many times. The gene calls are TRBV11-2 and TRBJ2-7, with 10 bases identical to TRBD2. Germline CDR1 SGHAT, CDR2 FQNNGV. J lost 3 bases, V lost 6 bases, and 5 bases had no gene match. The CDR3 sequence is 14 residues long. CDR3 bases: TGTGCCAGCAGGAGGCTAGCGGGGGTCTACGAGCAGTACTTC. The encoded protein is CASRRLAGVYEQYF.

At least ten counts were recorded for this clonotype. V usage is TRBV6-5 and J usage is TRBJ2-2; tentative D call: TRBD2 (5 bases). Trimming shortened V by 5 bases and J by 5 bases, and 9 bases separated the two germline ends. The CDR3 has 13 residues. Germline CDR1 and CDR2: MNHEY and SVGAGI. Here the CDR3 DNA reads TGTGCCAGCAGTGGACTGAGTACCGGGGAGCTGTTTTTT. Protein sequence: CASSGLSTGELFF.

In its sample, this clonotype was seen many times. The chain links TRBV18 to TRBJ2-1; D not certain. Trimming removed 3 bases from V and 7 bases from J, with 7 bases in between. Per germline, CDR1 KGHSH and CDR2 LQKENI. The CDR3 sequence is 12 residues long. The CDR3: CASSPGQNEQFF. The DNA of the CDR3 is TGTGCCAGCTCACCCGGGCAGAATGAGCAGTTCTTC.

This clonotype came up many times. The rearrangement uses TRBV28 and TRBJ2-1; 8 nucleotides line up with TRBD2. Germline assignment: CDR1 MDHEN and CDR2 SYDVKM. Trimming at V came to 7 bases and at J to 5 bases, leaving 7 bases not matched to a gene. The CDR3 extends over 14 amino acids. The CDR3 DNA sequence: TGTGCCAGCAAATGGCGGGGGGTAGACAATGAGCAGTTCTTC. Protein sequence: CASKWRGVDNEQFF.

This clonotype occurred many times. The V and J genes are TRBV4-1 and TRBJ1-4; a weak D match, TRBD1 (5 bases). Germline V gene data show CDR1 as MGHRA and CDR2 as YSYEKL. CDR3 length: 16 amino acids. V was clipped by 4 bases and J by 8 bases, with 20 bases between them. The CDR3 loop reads CASSPLHGTVQEKLFF. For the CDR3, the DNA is TGCGCCAGCAGCCCACTGCACGGGACCGTACAAGAAAAACTGTTTTTT.

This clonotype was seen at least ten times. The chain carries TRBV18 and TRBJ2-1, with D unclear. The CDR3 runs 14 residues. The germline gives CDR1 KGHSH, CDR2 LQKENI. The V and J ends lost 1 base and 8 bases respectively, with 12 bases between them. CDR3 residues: CASSPRVRIDEQFF. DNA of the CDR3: TGTGCCAGCTCACCACGGGTCCGAATCGATGAGCAGTTCTTC.

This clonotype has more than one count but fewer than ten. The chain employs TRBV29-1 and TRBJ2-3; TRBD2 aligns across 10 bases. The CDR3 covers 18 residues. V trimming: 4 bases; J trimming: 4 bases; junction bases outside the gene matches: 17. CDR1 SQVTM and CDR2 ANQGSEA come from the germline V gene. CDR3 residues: CSVVRLAGDRHIADTQYF. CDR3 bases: TGCAGCGTTGTCCGGCTAGCGGGGGACAGACACATTGCAGATACGCAGTATTTT.

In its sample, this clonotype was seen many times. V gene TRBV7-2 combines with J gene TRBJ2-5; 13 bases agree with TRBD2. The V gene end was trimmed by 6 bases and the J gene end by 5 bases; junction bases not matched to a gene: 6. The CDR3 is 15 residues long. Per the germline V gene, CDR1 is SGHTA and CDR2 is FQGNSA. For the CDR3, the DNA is TGTGCCAGCAGACTACCGACTAGCGGGGGGGAGACCCAGTACTTC. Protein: CASRLPTSGGETQYF.

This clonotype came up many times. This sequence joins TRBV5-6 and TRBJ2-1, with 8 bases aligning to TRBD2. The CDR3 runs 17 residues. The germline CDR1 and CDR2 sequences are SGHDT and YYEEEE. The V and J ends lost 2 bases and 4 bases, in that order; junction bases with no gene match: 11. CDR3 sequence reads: CASSFGDMGGGYNEQFF. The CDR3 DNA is TGTGCCAGCAGCTTTGGGGATATGGGCGGGGGGTACAATGAGCAGTTCTTC. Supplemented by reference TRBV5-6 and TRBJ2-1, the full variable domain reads DAGVTQSPTHLIKTRGQQVTLRCSPKSGHDTVSWYQQALGQGPQFIFQYYEEEERQRGNFPDRFSGHQFPNYSSELNVNALLLGDSALYLCASSFGDMGGGYNEQFFGPGTRLTVL.

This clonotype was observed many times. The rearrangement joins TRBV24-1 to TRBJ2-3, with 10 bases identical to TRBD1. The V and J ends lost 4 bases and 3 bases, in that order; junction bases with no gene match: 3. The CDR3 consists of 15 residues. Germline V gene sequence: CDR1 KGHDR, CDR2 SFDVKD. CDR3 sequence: CATSDGQGETDTQYF. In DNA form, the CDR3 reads TGTGCCACCAGTGACGGACAGGGGGAGACAGATACGCAGTATTTT.

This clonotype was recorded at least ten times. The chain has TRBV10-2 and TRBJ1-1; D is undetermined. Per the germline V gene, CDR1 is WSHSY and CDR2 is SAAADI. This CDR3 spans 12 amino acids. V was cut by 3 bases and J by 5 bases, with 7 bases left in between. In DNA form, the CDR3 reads TGCGCCAGCAGTGATGGGAGGACTGAAGCTTTCTTT. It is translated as CASSDGRTEAFF.

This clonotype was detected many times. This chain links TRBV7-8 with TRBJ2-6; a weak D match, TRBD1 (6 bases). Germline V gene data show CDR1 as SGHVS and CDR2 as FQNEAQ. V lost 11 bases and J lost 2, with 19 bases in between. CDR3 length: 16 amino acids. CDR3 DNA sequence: TGTGCCGGTTCCCCCAGGGGATCCACTGGGGCCAACGTCCTGACTTTC. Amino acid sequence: CAGSPRGSTGANVLTF.

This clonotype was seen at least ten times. The CDR3 region has the DNA TGTGCCAGCAGCACCCCCCGGACAGGGGCCTATGGCTACACCTTC. Translated: CASSTPRTGAYGYTF. The J gene is TRBJ1-2, the V gene TRBV11-2, with 9 bases matching TRBD1. This CDR3 is built from 15 residues. Trimming removed 5 bases from V and 4 bases from J; junction bases left unmatched: 8. Germline CDR1 SGHAT, CDR2 FQNNGV.

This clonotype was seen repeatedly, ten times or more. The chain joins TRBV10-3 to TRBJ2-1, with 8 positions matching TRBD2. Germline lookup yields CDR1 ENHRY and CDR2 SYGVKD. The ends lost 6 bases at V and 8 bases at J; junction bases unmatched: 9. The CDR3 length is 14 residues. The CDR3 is CAISFSGVRDEQFF. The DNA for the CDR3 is TGTGCCATCAGCTTTAGCGGGGTCAGGGATGAGCAGTTCTTC.

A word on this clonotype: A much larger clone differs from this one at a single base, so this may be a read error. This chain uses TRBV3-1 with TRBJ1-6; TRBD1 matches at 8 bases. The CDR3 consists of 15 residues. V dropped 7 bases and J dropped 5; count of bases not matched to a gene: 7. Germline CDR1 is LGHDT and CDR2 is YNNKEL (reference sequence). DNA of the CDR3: TGTGCCAGCACCCAGGGGGCCTTACATAATTCACCCCTCCACTTT. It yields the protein CASTQGALHNSPLHF.